The 23 T cell receptor beta chains given below trace back to one sample, sequenced in a study of CD8+CD57+ T cells in acquired aplastic anemia. Previously, flow cytometry had revealed CD8+CD57+ cell expansion in the patients chosen for sequencing. Template material for TCR beta VDJ and CDR3 profiling consisted of genomic DNA. TCRdb used MiXCR to reprocess the reads, holding one entry per CDR3 protein. The repertoire has approximately 40,000 distinct CDR3 sequences, approximately 63% of them found once; the top ten carry about 60%. The material sequenced was sorted CD4+, CD8+, or CD8+CD57+ T cells (not recorded which) from PBMCs. The receptor set was obtained from a human donor with aplastic anemia.

The V call is TRBV10-3, the J call TRBJ1-6; 9 nucleotides match TRBD1. CDR3 length: 14 amino acids. Germline CDR1 is ENHRY and CDR2 is SYGVKD. J lost 7 bases, V lost 6 bases, and 4 bases had no gene match. The CDR3 reads CAIRDGQGNSPLHF. As DNA, the CDR3 is TGTGCCATCAGAGATGGACAGGGGAATTCACCCCTCCACTTT.

The chain joins TRBV24-1 to TRBJ2-3; D uncertain. The CDR3 length is 16 residues. The V end lost 4 bases, the J end lost 1 base, and 14 bases lay between the germline ends. Germline lookup yields CDR1 KGHDR and CDR2 SFDVKD. The CDR3 DNA follows: TGTGCCACCAGTGAGTACGGACCCGTGGGCACAGATACGCAGTATTTT. Translating it yields CATSEYGPVGTDTQYF.

V is TRBV10-2 and J is TRBJ2-1; D might be TRBD1 (6 bases). CDR1 and CDR2 from the germline V gene are WSHSY and SAAADI. Trimming pared 3 bases from V and 2 bases from J, leaving 11 bases between. CDR3 length: 15 amino acids. CDR3 protein: CASSETTGTYNEQFF. CDR3 nucleotides: TGCGCCAGCAGTGAAACGACAGGTACCTACAATGAGCAGTTCTTC.

V is TRBV7-9 and J is TRBJ1-1; D unresolved. The germline V gene has CDR1 SEHNR and CDR2 FQNEAQ (reference sequence). V was trimmed by 3 bases and J by 7 bases, leaving 18 bases between them. The CDR3 consists of 15 residues. Written as DNA, the CDR3 is TGTGCCAGCAGCTTTGAGGGAAGCTCCTACAATGAAGCTTTCTTT. This encodes CASSFEGSSYNEAFF.

This sequence joins TRBV20-1 and TRBJ1-2, with D perhaps matching TRBD1 (6 bases). This CDR3 is 15 amino acids long. The V gene's germline CDR1 is DFQATT and CDR2 SNEGSKA (reference sequence). V was clipped by 2 bases and J by 0 bases, with 13 bases between them. In nucleotides, the CDR3 is TGCAGTGCTAGATCCCGGGACACCTCTAACTATGGCTACACCTTC. Amino acids: CSARSRDTSNYGYTF.

This chain links TRBV15 with TRBJ1-2, with a tentative D call TRBD1 (5 bases). Germline lookup yields CDR1 LNHNV and CDR2 YYDKDF (reference sequence). Deletions cut 1 base from V and 4 bases from J, with 7 bases between. The CDR3 runs 13 residues. CDR3 sequence (DNA): TGTGCCACCAGCAGAGTGGACACCTATGGCTACACCTTC. Its protein is CATSRVDTYGYTF.

The chain carries TRBV6-1 and TRBJ1-2; D is uncertain. Germline assignment: CDR1 MNHNS and CDR2 SASEGT. V was clipped by 4 bases and J by 5 bases, with 11 bases between them. The CDR3 extends over 13 amino acids. The CDR3 coding sequence is TGTGCCAGCAGTGGGGGTCTATGGTATGGCTACACCTTC. Residues: CASSGGLWYGYTF.

A few counts support this clonotype. The chain uses TRBV29-1 and TRBJ2-7; D is uncertain. The CDR3 is 11 residues long. V gave up 5 bases and J gave up 4 bases, with 9 bases separating them. Germline CDR1 and CDR2: SQVTM and ANQGSEA. This CDR3 is CSVLTHYEQYF. CDR3 in DNA: TGCAGCGTTCTGACACATTACGAGCAGTACTTC.

To note about this clonotype: This may arise from a read error, as a much more abundant clone is one base away. The chain recombines TRBV29-1 with TRBJ2-3; TRBD2 is a possible D gene (6 bases). Per the germline V gene, CDR1 is SQVTM and CDR2 is ANQGSEA. This CDR3 is built from 16 residues. The CDR3 loop reads CRAFNGGAAESDTQYF. DNA of the CDR3: TGCCGCGCCTTTAACGGGGGAGCGGCTGAGTCAGATACGCAGTATTTT.

This clonotype was counted many times. V is TRBV28 and J is TRBJ2-7, with D hard to call. This CDR3 region has 12 residues. The ends were cut back, 1 base at V and 6 bases at J, with 7 bases in the middle. The germline gives CDR1 MDHEN, CDR2 SYDVKM. CDR3 nucleotide sequence: TGTGCCAGCAGTTTATCTCAGATCGAGCAGTACTTC. This sequence encodes CASSLSQIEQYF.

The chain combines TRBV10-2 with TRBJ2-5, with D unresolved. The germline V and J ends were trimmed by 4 bases and 6 bases, with 6 bases remaining between them. CDR3 length: 11 residues. Looked up from germline, CDR1 is WSHSY and CDR2 is SAAADI. CDR3 amino acids: CASSGAQTQYF. The CDR3, as DNA: TGCGCCAGCAGTGGGGCGCAGACCCAGTACTTC.

As regards this clonotype: The conserved phenylalanine or tryptophan normally closing the CDR3 is absent here, so this likely arose from a read error. No DNA is shown, since the ends of the CDR3 on it are uncertain; the CDR3 is the one TCRdb lists. The chain has TRBV25-1 and TRBJ2-1; the table's D call TRBD1 went unverified against the DNA. Looked up from germline, CDR1 is MGHDK and CDR2 is SYGVNS. A total of 8 residues make up the CDR3, ends included. CDR3 protein: CASSEPYP.

The chain is built from TRBV2 and TRBJ2-7; 12 nucleotides align to TRBD1. Looked up from germline, CDR1 is SNHLY and CDR2 is FYNNEI. This CDR3 spans 19 amino acids. With 4 bases clipped from V and 6 bases from J, the junction kept 19 bases outside the gene matches. In DNA form, the CDR3 reads TGTGCCAGCAGTGGTCTTGGGACAGGGGGCAAGCGGGAGGGCCTCGAGCAGTACTTC. It codes for CASSGLGTGGKREGLEQYF.

This rearrangement joins TRBV19 to TRBJ1-1, with D unclear. There are 14 residues in the CDR3. The germline V and J ends were trimmed by 3 bases and 0 bases, with 8 bases remaining between them. CDR1 and CDR2 from the germline V gene are LNHDA and SQIVND (reference sequence). CDR3 nucleotide sequence: TGTGCCAGTAGTATTGGTGCCGTGAACACTGAAGCTTTCTTT. Amino acids: CASSIGAVNTEAFF.

The rearrangement uses TRBV20-1 and TRBJ2-7; TRBD1 aligns across 9 bases. After removal of 2 bases from V and 2 bases from J, the junction contained 4 bases not matched to a gene. Germline V gene data show CDR1 as DFQATT and CDR2 as SNEGSKA (reference sequence). This CDR3 has 14 residues. The CDR3 DNA sequence: TGCAGTGCTAGACAAACAGGGGGCCCCTACGAGCAGTACTTC. Encoded protein: CSARQTGGPYEQYF.

The CDR3 is CASSARDQTSGGPQYF. The DNA of the CDR3 is TGTGCCAGCAGTGCTAGAGATCAGACTAGCGGGGGACCGCAGTACTTC. The chain employs TRBV2 and TRBJ2-7; TRBD2 agrees at 12 bases. CDR3 length: 16 amino acids. Trimming at V came to 4 bases and at J to 9 bases, leaving 13 bases not matched to a gene. Germline V lookup: CDR1 SNHLY, CDR2 FYNNEI.

V and J are TRBV5-6 and TRBJ1-2; 8 nucleotides match TRBD1. Germline V lookup: CDR1 SGHDT, CDR2 YYEEEE. This CDR3 contains 14 residues. J gave up 2 bases and V 4 bases, and 4 bases lay outside the gene matches. For the CDR3, the DNA is TGTGCCAGCAGCCGCTGGGACAGGAACTATGGCTACACCTTC. Translation: CASSRWDRNYGYTF.

As DNA, the CDR3 is TGTGCCAGCAGCTTAGTCAGCCCGGGACACTCGAACACTGAAGCTTTCTTT. Protein: CASSLVSPGHSNTEAFF. The chain employs TRBV11-2 and TRBJ1-1; D perhaps matches TRBD1 (6 bases). CDR3 length: 17 amino acids. V gave up 1 base and J gave up 1 base, with 16 bases separating them. Germline assignment: CDR1 SGHAT and CDR2 FQNNGV.

In DNA, the CDR3 is TGTGCCAGCAGCTTAGAGGGGGCCCGCATGAACACTGAAGCTTTCTTT. Residues: CASSLEGARMNTEAFF. The gene calls are TRBV7-8 and TRBJ1-1; 7 bases map to TRBD1. Germline values: CDR1 SGHVS, CDR2 FQNEAQ. The CDR3 covers 16 residues. Trimming removed 1 base from V and 0 bases from J; junction bases left unmatched: 5.

This clonotype was seen a few times. This may be a read error: a much more frequent sequence differs by one nucleotide. The rearrangement links TRBV9 to TRBJ1-5; D not certain. The CDR3 sequence is 13 residues long. CDR1 is SGDLS and CDR2 is YYNGEE in the germline V gene. V shed 2 bases and J shed 4 bases, with 7 bases lying between them. DNA of the CDR3: TGTGCCAGCAGCGTCGCAGAAAATCAGCCCCAGCATTTT. Translating gives CASSVAENQPQHF.

Concerning this clonotype itself: This may stem from a read error, because a much larger clone lies one nucleotide away. The CDR3 does not close with the conserved phenylalanine or tryptophan, likely indicating a read error. The gene calls are TRBV6-5 and TRBJ2-5; D gene ambiguous. Germline CDR1 reads MNHEY; CDR2 reads SVGAGI. Between the trimmed V and J ends, which lost 2 bases and 3 bases, there was a span of 1 base. This CDR3 comprises 11 residues. The CDR3 sequence is CASSYEETQYS. The DNA for the CDR3 is TGTGCCAGCAGTTACGAAGAGACCCAGTACTCC.

This clonotype has only a few counts. The chain combines TRBV27 with TRBJ2-1; D is possibly TRBD2 (7 bases). Germline V gene sequence: CDR1 MNHEY, CDR2 SMNVEV (reference sequence). This CDR3 has 15 amino acids. Trimming took 7 bases from V and 5 from J, leaving 18 bases between them. In DNA form, the CDR3 reads TGTGCCAGCAACCTAGGGCAGGGGACTAACAATGAGCAGTTCTTC. Encoded protein: CASNLGQGTNNEQFF.

A word on this clonotype: The CDR3 does not end in the conserved phenylalanine or tryptophan, so this is likely a read error. The chain is built from TRBV15 and TRBJ2-7, with a weak D call TRBD2 (5 bases). The germline V gene has CDR1 LNHNV and CDR2 YYDKDF (reference sequence). V lost 0 bases and J lost 3, with 12 bases in between. The CDR3 has 15 amino acids. DNA for the CDR3: TGTGCCACCAGCAGAGATGCAACGGGGAGCTACGAGCAGTACTCC. This codes for CATSRDATGSYEQYS.